The clone carrying this TCR beta chain was seen a single time. Its antigen is not identified. This record belongs to a study of shared clonotypes between healthy human individuals. Study in general: Sampling drew on donors who were a couple of women and three men aged 18 to 49. Each donor's CD8 memory used one plate, CD8 naive two, each CD4 subset three.

J gave up 4 bases and V 1 base, and 8 bases lay outside the gene matches. The CDR3 is made up of 17 amino acids. Germline V gene sequence: CDR1 SGHAT, CDR2 FQNNGV. Naive CD8 cells lacked CD45RO, underwent positive selection for CCR7 and left out terminally differentiated effector memory CD45RA+ cells. The study, taken as a whole, reports: Blood was the sole source, and tissue repertoires probably differ. Compared with clonotypes that all four donors shared, non-shared clonotypes had lower generation probabilities.

This table comes from immunoSEQ multiplex PCR, and its TCRdb copy is limited to in-frame clones, with some not included. The data contain approximately 2,200,000 clones, 93% of them singletons. This chain joins TRBV11-2 and TRBJ2-3; 10 nucleotides align to TRBD1. The material sequenced was naive CD8+ T cells from PBMCs. This TCR derives from a man aged 18 to 29 in good health. Some clones in this sample may be carry-over from other donors' samples. CDR3 sequence (DNA): TGTGCCAGCAGCTTAGCATTTGGGACAGGGGACGCAGATACGCAGTATTTT. It codes for CASSLAFGTGDADTQYF.